The rows below give T cell receptor beta chains drawn from one sample of a study of beta chain features in type 1 diabetes. Measured with immunoSEQ multiplex PCR; TCRdb has only the in-frame clones, and not every one. The repertoire has 300,000 to 350,000 clones, approximately 13% of them found once; the top ten carry about 0.016%. Sequenced material: naive CD4+ T cells from blood. The receptors derive from a woman younger than 35 with type 1 diabetes. The CDR3 runs from the conserved cysteine through the conserved F or W. A D gene is named only where the DNA matches it firmly. Size values are once, few and many counts, or a class for expanded clones, and some rows have none.

>few|TRBJ2-3|TRBV25-1|.
TGTGCCAGCAGCAATTACCAGGGCGCCACAGATACGCAGTATTTT
CASSNYQGATDTQYF
>few|TRBJ2-1|TRBV6-1|.
TGTGCCAGCAGGGCCATATCCCTCAATGAGCAGTTCTTC
CASRAISLNEQFF
>.|TRBJ2-4|TRBV2|TRBD1
TGTGCCAGCAGTTTGGACAGGGCCAAAAACATTCAGTACTTC
CASSLDRAKNIQYF
>.|TRBJ2-3|TRBV9|.
TGTGCCAGCAGCCGAGGGGGGGGAGAGCAGTATTTT
CASSRGGGEQYF
>.|TRBJ2-3|TRBV27|.
TGTGCCAGCAGTTTCCAGGGACTGCTAGATACGCAGTATTTT
CASSFQGLLDTQYF
>few|TRBJ2-5|TRBV18|.
TGTGCCAGCTCACCAGGGGCCGAGACCCAGTACTTC
CASSPGAETQYF
>.|TRBJ1-5|TRBV7-8|.
TGTGCCAGCAAACAGGGACTACTGAGCAATCAGCCCCAGCATTTT
CASKQGLLSNQPQHF
>.|TRBJ2-1|TRBV11-2|.
TGTGCCAGCAGCTTAGCGGCAGGCCCCTACAATGAGCAGTTCTTC
CASSLAAGPYNEQFF
>few|TRBJ1-5|TRBV7-3|.
TGTGCCAGCAGCTTGGAACGGGATCAGCCCCAGCATTTT
CASSLERDQPQHF
>few|TRBJ2-1|TRBV5-6|TRBD2
TGTGCCAGCAGCTTGTCCGCGGGACTAGCCACCTTGGGGCAGTTCTTC
CASSLSAGLATLGQFF
>few|TRBJ2-7|TRBV5-1|TRBD2
TGCGCCAGCAGCTTGGCTAGCGGGACCTACGAGCAGTACTTC
CASSLASGTYEQYF
>few|TRBJ1-5|TRBV28|.
TGTGCCACCTCTCCCGGAGGAGGGTCTTTTCGGCCCCAGCATTTT
CATSPGGGSFRPQHF
>.|TRBJ2-4|TRBV13|TRBD1
TGTGCCAGCAGCACCATGGACAGGAGAAACAAAAACATTCAGTACTTC
CASSTMDRRNKNIQYF
>.|TRBJ2-1|TRBV25-1|TRBD2
TGTGCCAGCAGTGAGCGACTAGCGGAATACAATGAGCAGTTCTTC
CASSERLAEYNEQFF
>.|TRBJ1-1|TRBV18|TRBD1
TGTGCCAGCTCACCCTGGACCGGGACAGGGGGTCGCACTGAAGCTTTCTTT
CASSPWTGTGGRTEAFF
>.|TRBJ2-7|TRBV5-4|TRBD2
TGTGCCAGCAGCGGGACTAGCGGGACTTTCTACGAGCAGTACTTC
CASSGTSGTFYEQYF
>few|TRBJ2-6|TRBV5-4|.
TGTGCCAGCAGCTTGGGGGGGGACAGCCGCTCTGGGGCCAACGTCCTGACTTTC
CASSLGGDSRSGANVLTF
>.|TRBJ2-2|TRBV7-2|.
TGTGCCAGCAGCTTAACCGGACATTACACCGGGGAGCTGTTTTTT
CASSLTGHYTGELFF
>few|TRBJ1-1|TRBV18|.
TGTGCCAGCTCGACGGGGACTCTTGGGGAAGCTTTCTTT
CASSTGTLGEAFF
>.|TRBJ2-3|TRBV5-6|.
TGTGCCAGCAGCTCTAACTATTACACAGATACGCAGTATTTT
CASSSNYYTDTQYF
>.|TRBJ2-5|TRBV20-1|.
TGCAGTGCTAGAACCGGGACTACCCAGTACTTC
CSARTGTTQYF
>few|TRBJ2-2|TRBV19|TRBD1
TGTGCCACACGGACAGGAGATTCGAACACCGGGGAGCTGTTTTTT
CATRTGDSNTGELFF
>few|TRBJ1-5|TRBV28|.
TGTGCCAGCAAGACGGGGGGCTTGCAGCCCCAGCATTTT
CASKTGGLQPQHF
>.|TRBJ2-1|TRBV5-6|TRBD2
TGTGCCAGCAGCCGTCCGCGTGCTAGCGGCGATGAGCAGTTCTTC
CASSRPRASGDEQFF
>.|TRBJ1-2|TRBV7-9|.
TGTGCCAGCAGCTTAGCTGCACAGGGCTATGGCTACACCTTC
CASSLAAQGYGYTF
>.|TRBJ1-1|TRBV27|.
TGTGCCAGCAGTTATCAGGACAATGGTGAAGCTTTCTTT
CASSYQDNGEAFF
>few|TRBJ1-1|TRBV28|TRBD1
TGTGCCAGCAGTTTCTATGGGACAGAGCCCATAAAAGCTTTCTTT
CASSFYGTEPIKAFF
>.|TRBJ2-3|TRBV9|TRBD1
TGTGCCAGCAGCGTATTGGGGGACAGGGGCACAGATACGCAGTATTTT
CASSVLGDRGTDTQYF